This is a list of T cell receptor beta chains from one sample in a study of CD8 T cells in ankylosing spondylitis. TCRdb reprocessed the 5' RACE reads via MiXCR and lists one record per CDR3 protein. The sample lists some 150,000 distinct CDR3 sequences; under 45% were seen once. The sequenced sample consisted of synovial fluid, either unsorted or a sorted T cell fraction (not recorded which). These receptor sequences come from a male donor with ankylosing spondylitis. CDR3s include the opening cysteine and the closing phenylalanine or tryptophan. A D gene is named only where the DNA matches it firmly. Not all rows give a size; the values are once, few, many and, for expanded clones, a class.

abundance	d_gene	v_gene	j_gene	CDR3nt	CDR3aa
-	-	TRBV18	TRBJ1-1	TGTGCCAGCTCACCGGAGGAAACGGACACTGAAGCTTTCTTT	CASSPEETDTEAFF
-	-	TRBV11-1	TRBJ2-1	TGTGCCAGCAGCGGGGGTCCCGGAGGGGGGACTCACAATGAGCAGTTCTTC	CASSGGPGGGTHNEQFF
few	TRBD2	TRBV4-1	TRBJ2-1	TGCGCCAGCAGCCAAGGGAGGGGTTACGTGGGAGGGAGAGATGAGCAGTTCTTC	CASSQGRGYVGGRDEQFF
-	-	TRBV18	TRBJ1-1	TGTGCCAGCTCACCACCGGGCAGGATGCTGAACACTGAAGCTTTCTTT	CASSPPGRMLNTEAFF
-	-	TRBV12-3/TRBV12-4	TRBJ1-5	TGTGCCAGCAGCCCGGAGGGAGAGAGCAATCAGCCCCAGCATTTT	CASSPEGESNQPQHF
few	TRBD1	TRBV29-1	TRBJ2-7	TGCAGCGTTGAAGCAGGGGGCCACTACGAGCAGTACTTC	CSVEAGGHYEQYF
few	-	TRBV5-1	TRBJ2-3	TGCGCCAGCAGCTTCGTCAGGGGTAGCGAAAGAACAGATACGCAGTATTTT	CASSFVRGSERTDTQYF
few	TRBD2	TRBV20-1	TRBJ2-5	TGCAGTGCTAGAGATCCGGGACTAGCGGTGACCCAGTACTTC	CSARDPGLAVTQYF
few	-	TRBV28	TRBJ2-7	TGTGCCAGCAGTCTACCCGGGCCTTCCTACGAGCAGTACTTC	CASSLPGPSYEQYF
-	-	TRBV15	TRBJ1-2	TGTGCCACCAGCAGGAGGGGAGGGGACGGCTACACCTTC	CATSRRGGDGYTF
-	-	TRBV3-1	TRBJ2-3	TGTGCCAGCAGCCCCACCCAATTTTGGCAAAGAGATACGCAGTATTTT	CASSPTQFWQRDTQYF
few	-	TRBV28	TRBJ2-2	TGTGCCAGCAGCCCTGGGGTCGGGGAGCTGTTTTTT	CASSPGVGELFF
-	-	TRBV7-3	TRBJ2-2	TGTGCCAGCAGCTTACGGCACAGCTACACCGGGGAGCTGTTTTTT	CASSLRHSYTGELFF
few	-	TRBV3-1	TRBJ1-1	TGTGCCAGCAGCTCGCGGGCACACACTGAAGCTTTCTTT	CASSSRAHTEAFF
few	-	TRBV4-2	TRBJ1-2	TGTGCCAGCAGCCACCACCGGACAGAATACGAGGGCTACACCTTC	CASSHHRTEYEGYTF
-	TRBD2	TRBV5-1	TRBJ2-1	TGCGCCAGCAGCCCCTATAGCGGGAGGCTAAACTACAATGAGCAGTTCTTC	CASSPYSGRLNYNEQFF
few	-	TRBV12-3/TRBV12-4	TRBJ2-5	TGTGCCAGCAGTTCAGGTTCGGAGACCCAGTACTTC	CASSSGSETQYF
-	-	TRBV6-2/TRBV6-3	TRBJ2-1	TGTGCCAGCAGTCCCGTAGAGGCTTACAATGAGCAGTTCTTC	CASSPVEAYNEQFF
-	TRBD1	TRBV11-2	TRBJ1-5	TGTGCCAGCAGCTTAGGAGTCAGGGGGATTGGCAATCAGCCCCAGCATTTT	CASSLGVRGIGNQPQHF
few	-	TRBV9	TRBJ1-2	TGTGCCAGCCGAGCCCTCGGGGCCCCCGCAAGCTACACCTTC	CASRALGAPASYTF
-	-	TRBV20-1	TRBJ1-4	TGCAGTGCTAGAGACGTGACTAATGAAAAACTGTTTTTT	CSARDVTNEKLFF
-	-	TRBV14	TRBJ1-2	TGTGCCAGCAGCCAAGATCGGGGAGACTTC	CASSQDRGDF
-	-	TRBV7-9	TRBJ1-1	TGTGCCAGCAGCTTAGAAGACAGGCTGAACACTGAAGCTTTCTTT	CASSLEDRLNTEAFF
-	TRBD1	TRBV12-5	TRBJ2-1	TGTGCTAGTGGGACAGGGAGAAACAATGAGCAGTTCTTC	CASGTGRNNEQFF
few	-	TRBV28	TRBJ1-3	TGTGCCAGCCCACCGGCCGGGAGAAACTCCGACTTGCGCTCTGGAAACACCATATATTTT	CASPPAGRNSDLRSGNTIYF
-	-	TRBV20-1	TRBJ1-1	TGCAGTGCTAGGGCGGGAAGGCTAGGCACTGAAGCTTTCTTT	CSARAGRLGTEAFF
-	-	TRBV12-3/TRBV12-4	TRBJ2-7	TGTGCCAGCAGCCAGCCATACTCGGACGAGCAGTACTTC	CASSQPYSDEQYF
few	-	TRBV28	TRBJ2-1	TGTGCCAGCAGCTGGGAGGACAATGAGCAGTTCTTC	CASSWEDNEQFF
-	TRBD1	TRBV19	TRBJ2-1	TGTGCCAGTAGTATAGAGGGCAGGGGGCTGATCAATGAGCAGTTCTTC	CASSIEGRGLINEQFF
many	-	TRBV4-3	TRBJ1-5	TGCGCCAGCAGCCAAGATCGGGACGGAAATCAGCCCCAGCATTTT	CASSQDRDGNQPQHF
-	TRBD2	TRBV18	TRBJ2-3	TGTGCCACCGAACTAGCGGGGGACACAGATACGCAGTATTTT	CATELAGDTDTQYF
-	-	TRBV9	TRBJ1-1	TGTGCCAGCAGCCGAAAGTTGGGGGGGGCGCGGACCACTGAAGCTTTCTTT	CASSRKLGGARTTEAFF
once	-	TRBV4-1	TRBJ2-3	TGCGCCAGCAGCCAAGATCCCCCCCACCCCCCTCCAGGTCCCGTTCTCACAGATACGCAGTATTTT	CASSQDPPHPPPGPVLTDTQYF
once	-	TRBV20-1	TRBJ1-6	TGCAGTGCTACCCAGACAGTCAGCTCCTATAATTCACCCCTCCACTTT	CSATQTVSSYNSPLHF
few	-	TRBV19	TRBJ1-5	TGTGCCAGTATGGACCTCCCAAGCAATCAGCCCCAGCATTTT	CASMDLPSNQPQHF
-	-	TRBV7-9	TRBJ2-5	TGTGCCAGCAGCTCCACCCGGGACTCAGGGTACCAAGAGACCCAGTACTTC	CASSSTRDSGYQETQYF
-	TRBD2	TRBV12-3/TRBV12-4	TRBJ2-2	TGTGCCAGCATAGCGGGAAGCGGGGAGCTGTTTTTT	CASIAGSGELFF
-	-	TRBV11-2	TRBJ1-1	TGTGCCAGCAGCCGTGAAGCTTTCTTT	CASSREAFF
once	-	TRBV21-1	TRBJ1-4	TGTGCCAGCACTAGACAGGGTCCAACTAATGAAAAACTGTTTTTT	CASTRQGPTNEKLFF
-	TRBD2	TRBV4-2	TRBJ2-1	TGTGCCAGCAGCCAAGGGGACGGGGGGAATTACAATGAGCAGTTCTTC	CASSQGDGGNYNEQFF